This is a list of T cell receptor beta chains from one sample in a study of cytomegalovirus exposure and HLA in healthy donors. Sequencing used immunoSEQ multiplex PCR; TCRdb keeps in-frame clones, though not all of them. The repertoire holds roughly 100,000 clones, with approximately 87% as singletons. The sequenced sample was PBMCs. These receptor sequences come from a middle-aged man in good health and CMV-seronegative. Each CDR3 is given with its conserved first and last residue. D genes are given only for firm matches.

D,J,V,CDR3
-,TRBJ2-7,TRBV4-1,CASSQVDRTSYEQYF
TRBD1,TRBJ1-6,TRBV6-5,CASSQGQGWVF
-,TRBJ1-6,TRBV10-3,CAISGSPRGGEGYNSPLHF
TRBD2,TRBJ2-3,TRBV7-3,CASSLFIGGGEADTQYF
-,TRBJ2-7,TRBV19,CASSPPWSAEQYF
-,TRBJ2-7,TRBV11-2,CASSPPGVHEQYF
TRBD1,TRBJ1-5,TRBV19,CASSDRGSHQPQHF
TRBD1,TRBJ1-2,TRBV5-6,CASSFAPGQIYDYTF
-,TRBJ1-2,TRBV9,CASSAHPDTNYGYTF
TRBD2,TRBJ2-2,TRBV5-1,CASSLAGTSGPTGELFF
TRBD2,TRBJ2-5,TRBV2,CASSGLLAGLRETQYF
-,-,TRBV7-3,CASSLAQTGTNEQYF
-,TRBJ2-7,TRBV21-1,CASSKEKGDFAYEQYF
TRBD1,TRBJ1-1,TRBV7-9,CASSLALGQGPEAFF
-,TRBJ2-7,TRBV27,CASMTARGHSYEQYF
-,TRBJ2-2,TRBV27,CATRQSGTLSTGELFF
-,TRBJ2-7,TRBV7-9,CASSSMTRGGEQYF
TRBD2,TRBJ2-1,TRBV9,CASSSTGTISYNEQFF
-,TRBJ1-4,TRBV11-2,CASSLAYGVGEKLFF
-,TRBJ2-7,TRBV7-2,CASSLGGLPYYEQYF
TRBD1,TRBJ1-5,TRBV4-1,CASSRQGGTNQPQHF
-,TRBJ2-5,TRBV19,CASSMAGGETQYF
TRBD1,TRBJ2-5,TRBV7-3,CASSRTGAETQYF
TRBD1,TRBJ1-2,TRBV28,CASSLSWDRTHIAYTF
TRBD1,TRBJ1-5,TRBV10-1,CASSETTGTGGRPNNQPQHF
-,TRBJ1-1,TRBV7-3,CASSLDTLNTEAFF
TRBD2,TRBJ2-1,TRBV9,CASSVGVGGVYNEQFF
-,TRBJ2-7,TRBV7-9,CASSLADSWDEQYF
TRBD2,TRBJ2-1,TRBV5-6,CASSFRTSGGGDEQFF
TRBD1,TRBJ1-2,TRBV19,CASRRQGQVRIGNYGYTF
-,TRBJ1-2,TRBV5-6,CASSLPRVNYGYTF
-,TRBJ2-7,TRBV7-9,CASGQNAYEQYF
TRBD1,TRBJ2-5,TRBV7-2,CASSPGQEKTQYF
-,TRBJ1-6,TRBV9,CASSVGTGKNSPLHF
-,TRBJ1-3,TRBV6-1,CASSAGRAFSGNTIYF
-,TRBJ1-1,TRBV30,CAWILPRDRINTEAFF
-,TRBJ2-7,TRBV5-6,CASSGRAYEQYF
-,TRBJ1-3,TRBV11-2,CASALNINSGNTIYF
-,TRBJ1-5,TRBV25-1,CASSASRDSEPPQHF
TRBD1,TRBJ1-3,TRBV19,CASMDPGTGANTIYF
TRBD1,TRBJ2-3,TRBV10-3,CAISESRSTGADTQYF
TRBD1,TRBJ1-2,TRBV16,CASSQGTGADYGYTF
-,TRBJ1-1,TRBV7-2,CASSFQGFSTEAFF
TRBD1,TRBJ1-2,TRBV7-9,CASSLSDRVAGYTF
TRBD1,TRBJ2-5,TRBV7-7,CASSYDPGGRETQYF
TRBD1,TRBJ2-7,TRBV5-6,CASSRGTAYEQYF
-,TRBJ1-5,TRBV18,CASSPESYQPQHF
-,TRBJ1-2,TRBV5-5,CASSSPEQGFIYGYTF
TRBD1,TRBJ2-7,TRBV2,CASSQGTASSYEQYF
-,TRBJ2-7,TRBV10-2,CASSESRVSYEQYF
-,TRBJ1-4,TRBV6-1,CASRPREENEKLFF
TRBD1,TRBJ2-7,TRBV30,CAWSPGTGVYF
TRBD2,TRBJ2-2,TRBV5-1,CASSREDGGGGTGELFF
TRBD2,TRBJ2-7,TRBV19,CASSILAGTYEQYF